These 2 T cell receptor beta chains came from one sample sequenced in a study of blood T cells in healthy people across ages. A J-beta primer mix and a sample-barcoded 5' primer were used in a second PCR of roughly 6 to 11 cycles. TCRdb processed the 5' RACE reads anew with MiXCR; each CDR3 protein has one entry. The sample consists of around 2 million distinct CDR3 sequences, around 42% of them appearing once. Material for sequencing was blood. The receptors were gathered from a human donor in good health.

CDR3 DNA: TGTGCCACCAGCAGAGTGGTAGCGGAGACCCAGTACTTC. Translation gives CATSRVVAETQYF. The V and J genes are TRBV15 and TRBJ2-5; D perhaps matches TRBD2 (5 bases). Trimming cost V 1 base and J 5 bases, with 8 bases left between them. Germline CDR1 is LNHNV and CDR2 is YYDKDF (reference sequence). CDR3 size: 13 residues.

The chain combines TRBV5-5 with TRBJ2-3; perhaps D is TRBD1 or TRBD2 (5 bases each). Germline CDR1 SGHKS, CDR2 YYEKEE (reference sequence). Trimming took off 4 bases at V and 2 bases at J, with 17 bases between the two ends. This CDR3 spans 16 amino acids. CDR3 in amino acids: CASSRSGRAVTDTQYF. CDR3 sequence (DNA): TGTGCCAGCAGCCGATCGGGACGGGCAGTCACAGATACGCAGTATTTT.